This T cell receptor (beta chain) originates from a study of early T cells in non-severe SARS-CoV-2 infection. This CDR3 comprises 12 residues. The germline V and J ends were trimmed by 5 bases and 5 bases, with 8 bases remaining between them. In germline, CDR1 is SGHVS, CDR2 FQNEAQ. This clonotype has just a few counts. TCRdb processed the 5' RACE reads anew with MiXCR; each CDR3 protein has one entry. Among about 55,000 distinct CDR3 sequences, under 15% were seen once, and the ten largest hold approximately 9.1%. The clonotype comes from an adult who was a healthcare worker with PCR-confirmed SARS-CoV-2 infection or an uninfected control (not recorded which). This chain connects TRBV7-8 to TRBJ2-3; tentative D call: TRBD1 (6 bases). The specimen was whole blood, collected at baseline. The CDR3 loop is CASSPQGDTQYF. The CDR3, as DNA: TGTGCCAGCAGCCCACAGGGAGATACGCAGTATTTT. The entire variable domain, with the rest obtained from reference TRBV7-8 and TRBJ2-3, is as follows: GAGVSQSPRYKVAKRGQDVALRCDPISGHVSLFWYQQALGQGPEFLTYFQNEAQLDKSGLPSDRFFAERPEGSVSTLKIQRTQQEDSAVYLCASSPQGDTQYFGPGTRLTVL.